These T cell receptor beta chains were read from a single sample in a study of cytomegalovirus exposure and HLA in healthy donors. Sequencing was performed with immunoSEQ multiplex PCR; in TCRdb, only in-frame clones are kept and a portion is missing. Here the sample spans 150,000 to 200,000 clones, 60% to 80% being singletons. Specimen: PBMCs. Source of these receptors: a woman aged 25 to 39 in good health and CMV-seronegative. Both conserved end residues are part of each CDR3. D genes are given only for firm matches. The size of a clone is reported for some rows only, either as once, few or many, or as a class for expanded clones.

NA,TRBJ1-1,NA,TRBV6-1,CASSLTGYTEAFF,TGTGCCAGCAGTTTAACAGGTTACACTGAAGCTTTCTTT
once,TRBJ1-1,TRBD1,TRBV6-5,CASSVRTGWTEAFF,TGTGCCAGCAGTGTTCGGACAGGGTGGACTGAAGCTTTCTTT
NA,TRBJ2-5,NA,TRBV2,CASTGKETQYF,TGTGCCAGCACCGGGAAGGAGACCCAGTACTTC
NA,TRBJ2-7,NA,TRBV2,CASSVVRNSPYEQYF,TGTGCCAGCAGTGTTGTGAGGAATAGTCCCTACGAGCAGTACTTC
once,TRBJ2-7,TRBD2,TRBV27,CASRESSGFSYEQYF,TGTGCCAGCCGTGAATCTAGCGGGTTTTCCTACGAGCAGTACTTC
NA,TRBJ1-4,TRBD1,TRBV7-9,CASSSGQAFGKLFF,TGTGCCAGCAGCTCGGGACAGGCATTTGGGAAACTGTTTTTT
NA,TRBJ2-3,TRBD2,TRBV5-1,CASSANSGTRGPDTQYF,TGCGCCAGCAGCGCCAATTCCGGGACTAGGGGTCCAGATACGCAGTATTTT
once,TRBJ2-3,TRBD1,TRBV9,CASSAGGTGVDTQYF,TGTGCCAGCAGCGCAGGAGGGACAGGGGTGGATACGCAGTATTTT
NA,TRBJ2-1,NA,TRBV5-1,CASSLADVAVGGQFF,TGCGCCAGCAGCTTGGCCGATGTAGCGGTGGGAGGGCAGTTCTTC
NA,TRBJ2-7,TRBD1,TRBV7-9,CASSPGQGAYEQYF,TGTGCCAGCAGCCCGGGACAGGGCGCCTACGAGCAGTACTTC
NA,TRBJ1-2,NA,TRBV5-4,CASSGDRSPHLTNGYTF,TGTGCCAGCAGCGGAGATAGGAGCCCGCATTTAACCAATGGCTACACCTTC
NA,TRBJ1-1,NA,TRBV5-1,CASSSTLTSLKPEAFF,TGCGCCAGCAGCTCGACACTGACCAGTCTAAAACCTGAAGCTTTCTTT
NA,TRBJ2-5,TRBD1,TRBV5-5,CASSNDRDETQYF,TGTGCCAGCAGCAACGACAGGGACGAGACCCAGTACTTC
NA,TRBJ1-1,NA,TRBV5-1,CASSLGGIEAFF,TGCGCCAGCAGCTTGGGAGGAATCGAAGCTTTCTTT
NA,TRBJ2-3,NA,TRBV5-1,CASSFQGYTDTQYF,TGCGCCAGCAGCTTCCAGGGATACACAGATACGCAGTATTTT
NA,TRBJ1-2,NA,TRBV30,CAWSLQGSPYGYTF,TGTGCCTGGAGTCTCCAGGGGTCCCCTTATGGCTACACCTTC
NA,TRBJ2-4,NA,TRBV5-4,CASSFQTGLGSQYF,TGTGCCAGCAGCTTTCAAACAGGGCTGGGCAGTCAGTACTTC
NA,TRBJ2-3,NA,TRBV9,CASSPDTNSIHTQYF,TGTGCCAGCAGCCCGGACACAAATAGCATTCATACGCAGTATTTT
once,TRBJ1-5,TRBD1,TRBV6-1,CASKRGPNQPQHF,TGTGCCAGCAAGAGGGGGCCCAATCAGCCCCAGCATTTT
few,TRBJ2-7,NA,TRBV29-1,CSVRSGSYEQYF,TGCAGCGTTAGGTCGGGCTCCTACGAGCAGTACTTC
few,TRBJ2-7,NA,TRBV4-1,CASSQDVEGLEQYF,TGCGCCAGCAGCCAAGATGTTGAGGGACTCGAGCAGTACTTC
NA,TRBJ2-7,TRBD2,TRBV7-9,CASSFPSGGYYEQYF,TGTGCCAGCAGCTTTCCTAGCGGGGGGTACTACGAGCAGTACTTC
NA,TRBJ1-1,NA,TRBV11-2,CASSAVAVGSTEAFF,TGTGCCAGCAGCGCCGTTGCAGTGGGGAGCACTGAAGCTTTCTTT
NA,TRBJ2-7,TRBD1,TRBV18,CASSPGTASSYEQYF,TGTGCCAGCTCACCAGGGACAGCGAGCTCCTACGAGCAGTACTTC
NA,TRBJ1-6,TRBD1,TRBV6-5,CASSYGQAGSPLHF,TGTGCCAGCAGTTACGGACAGGCGGGTTCACCCCTCCACTTT
NA,TRBJ2-7,TRBD1,TRBV7-8,CASSFRDRAGEQYF,TGTGCCAGCAGCTTCCGGGACAGGGCTGGTGAGCAGTACTTC
NA,TRBJ2-6,NA,TRBV19,CASSPNAARSGANVLTF,TGTGCCAGTAGCCCTAACGCCGCCCGGTCTGGGGCCAACGTCCTGACTTTC
NA,TRBJ2-3,NA,TRBV29-1,CSVEGPFADTQYF,TGCAGCGTTGAAGGTCCCTTTGCAGATACGCAGTATTTT
NA,TRBJ1-2,TRBD1,TRBV5-1,CASSSGTGGDGYTF,TGCGCCAGCAGCTCCGGGACAGGGGGCGATGGCTACACCTTC
NA,TRBJ1-2,NA,TRBV19,CASSPRGSGYGYTF,TGTGCCAGTAGCCCCAGGGGATCAGGCTATGGCTACACCTTC
NA,TRBJ1-2,TRBD1,TRBV9,CASSVESTGLNGYTF,TGTGCCAGCAGCGTAGAATCGACAGGGTTGAATGGCTACACCTTC
NA,TRBJ1-5,TRBD1,TRBV5-1,CASSWGTGINQPQHF,TGCGCCAGCAGCTGGGGGACAGGAATAAATCAGCCCCAGCATTTT
NA,TRBJ2-5,TRBD2,TRBV27,CASSYRGDKETQYF,TGTGCCAGCAGTTATCGGGGGGATAAAGAGACCCAGTACTTC
NA,TRBJ2-1,NA,TRBV6-5,CASSVQGSYNEQFF,TGTGCCAGCAGTGTCCAGGGGTCCTACAATGAGCAGTTCTTC
NA,TRBJ1-2,TRBD1,TRBV2,CASTPQGAHGYTF,TGTGCCAGCACCCCCCAGGGGGCACATGGCTACACCTTC
NA,TRBJ2-1,TRBD2,TRBV7-9,CASSFSGGSSYNEQFF,TGTGCCAGCAGCTTTAGCGGGGGTTCCTCCTACAATGAGCAGTTCTTC
once,TRBJ2-3,NA,TRBV19,CASSRRGPDTQYF,TGTGCCAGTAGTAGAAGGGGCCCAGATACGCAGTATTTT
many,TRBJ1-2,NA,TRBV7-9,CASSLFQGINYGYTF,TGTGCCAGCAGCTTATTCCAGGGGATTAACTATGGCTACACCTTC
NA,TRBJ1-5,NA,TRBV5-4,CASSLAVDQPQHF,TGTGCCAGCAGCTTGGCGGTGGATCAGCCCCAGCATTTT
NA,TRBJ2-2,NA,TRBV5-1,CASSLDRVGLFF,TGCGCCAGCAGCTTGGACAGGGTGGGGCTGTTTTTT
NA,TRBJ2-5,NA,TRBV2,CASSEFQKETQYF,TGTGCCAGCAGTGAGTTCCAGAAAGAGACCCAGTACTTC
NA,TRBJ1-2,NA,TRBV10-3,CAISDSLGANYGYTF,TGTGCCATCAGTGATTCACTGGGAGCTAACTATGGCTACACCTTC
few,TRBJ1-1,NA,TRBV5-1,CASKQGTENTEAFF,TGCGCCAGCAAACAGGGTACGGAGAACACTGAAGCTTTCTTT
NA,TRBJ2-3,NA,TRBV6-5,CASAAGGTDTQYF,TGTGCCAGCGCAGCGGGTGGGACAGATACGCAGTATTTT
NA,TRBJ2-7,NA,TRBV27,CASSFIPINYEQYF,TGTGCCAGCAGTTTTATCCCTATCAACTACGAGCAGTACTTC